This T cell receptor beta chain stems from a study of cytomegalovirus exposure and HLA in healthy donors. About the study: Earlier sequencing of about 200 million T cells yielded under 120 million unique TCR beta sequences. Regarding the study as a whole: TCR beta chain V- and J-gene trimming was linked, in a later analysis, to a missense variant in DCLRE1C. Most TCR sequences were seen very rarely across donors, but some public TCRs occurred in many. Roughly even sequencing depth across donors was the assumption behind the presence/absence analyses.

The primer mix had 60 Vbeta and 13 Jbeta primers. Using immunoSEQ multiplex PCR, the repertoire was profiled, and TCRdb retains in-frame clones only, with some absent. The sample has 200,000 to 250,000 clones; 77% are singletons. This clone was detected only a few times. The antigen remains undetermined. The junction had 3 bases not matched to a gene; V was cut back by 0 bases and J by 0 bases. The CDR3 extends over 16 amino acids. Germline loops: CDR1 MGHRA, CDR2 YSYEKL. V usage is TRBV4-1 and J usage is TRBJ2-7, with TRBD2 matching 9 bases. The sample taken for sequencing was PBMCs. The clonotype was recovered from a woman in her sixties or seventies in good health and CMV-seropositive. CDR3 coding DNA: TGCGCCAGCAGCCAAGATCTAGCGGGGAGCTCCTACGAGCAGTACTTC. The encoded protein is CASSQDLAGSSYEQYF.